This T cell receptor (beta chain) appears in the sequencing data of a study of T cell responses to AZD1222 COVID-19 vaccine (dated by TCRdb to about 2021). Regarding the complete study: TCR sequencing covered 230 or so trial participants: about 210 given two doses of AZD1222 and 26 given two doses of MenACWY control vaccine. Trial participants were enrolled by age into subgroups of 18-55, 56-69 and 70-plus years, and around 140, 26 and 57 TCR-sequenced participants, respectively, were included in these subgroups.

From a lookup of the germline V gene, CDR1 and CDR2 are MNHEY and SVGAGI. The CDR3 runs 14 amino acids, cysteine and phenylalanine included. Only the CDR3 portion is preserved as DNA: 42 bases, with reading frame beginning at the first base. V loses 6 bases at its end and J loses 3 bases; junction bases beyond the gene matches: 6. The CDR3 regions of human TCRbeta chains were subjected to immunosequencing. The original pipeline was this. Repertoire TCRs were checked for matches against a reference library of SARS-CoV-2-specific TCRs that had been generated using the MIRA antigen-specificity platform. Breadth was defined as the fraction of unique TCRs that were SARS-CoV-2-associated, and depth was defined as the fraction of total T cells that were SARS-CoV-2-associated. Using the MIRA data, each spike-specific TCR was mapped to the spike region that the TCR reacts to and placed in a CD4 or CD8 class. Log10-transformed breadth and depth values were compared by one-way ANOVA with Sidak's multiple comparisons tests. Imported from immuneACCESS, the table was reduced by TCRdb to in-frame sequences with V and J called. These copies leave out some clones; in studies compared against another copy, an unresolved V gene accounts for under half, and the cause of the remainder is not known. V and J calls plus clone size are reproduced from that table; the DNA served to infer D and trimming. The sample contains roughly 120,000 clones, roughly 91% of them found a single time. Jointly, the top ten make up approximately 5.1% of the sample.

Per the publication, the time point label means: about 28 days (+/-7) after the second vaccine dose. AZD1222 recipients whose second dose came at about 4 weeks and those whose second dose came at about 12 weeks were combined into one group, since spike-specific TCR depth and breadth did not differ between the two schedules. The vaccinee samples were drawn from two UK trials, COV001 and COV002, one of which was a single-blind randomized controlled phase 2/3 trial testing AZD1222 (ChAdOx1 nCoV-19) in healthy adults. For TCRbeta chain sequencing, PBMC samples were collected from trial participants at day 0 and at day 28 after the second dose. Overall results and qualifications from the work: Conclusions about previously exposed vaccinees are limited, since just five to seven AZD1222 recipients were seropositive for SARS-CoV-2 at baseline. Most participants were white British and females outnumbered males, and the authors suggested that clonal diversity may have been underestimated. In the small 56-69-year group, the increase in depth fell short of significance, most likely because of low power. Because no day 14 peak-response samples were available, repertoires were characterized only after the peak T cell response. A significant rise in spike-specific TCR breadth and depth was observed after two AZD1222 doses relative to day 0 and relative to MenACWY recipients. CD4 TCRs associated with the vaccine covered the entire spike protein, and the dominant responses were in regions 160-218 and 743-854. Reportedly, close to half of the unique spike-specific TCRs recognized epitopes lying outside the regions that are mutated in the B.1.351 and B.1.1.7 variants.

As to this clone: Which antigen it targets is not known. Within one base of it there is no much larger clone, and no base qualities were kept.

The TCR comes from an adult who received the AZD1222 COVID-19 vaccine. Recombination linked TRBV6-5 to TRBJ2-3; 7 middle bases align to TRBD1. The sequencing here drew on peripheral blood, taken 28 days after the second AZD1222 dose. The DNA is TGTGCCAGCAGAGGCAGGGGGAAAACAGATACGCAGTATTTT. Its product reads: CASRGRGKTDTQYF.